A single sample is the source of the 6 T cell receptor beta chains below, sequenced in a study of shared clonotypes between healthy human individuals. The repertoire was sequenced with immunoSEQ multiplex PCR; TCRdb's copy has only in-frame clones and lacks some. The sample includes roughly 1,000,000 clones, 75% to 80% of them seen just once. The sample comprised memory CD4+ T cells from PBMCs. Subset meaning: CD45RA-negative fraction. These receptors all stem from a young man in good health. Some clones in this sample may be carry-over from other donors' samples.

The J gene is TRBJ2-5, the V gene TRBV29-1, with D unclear. The J call is in doubt because the DNA end fits TRBJ2-7 better. Looked up from germline, CDR1 is SQVTM and CDR2 is ANQGSEA. The CDR3 consists of 10 residues. The DNA for the CDR3 is TGCAGCGTTGTACTTGACGAGCAGTACTTC. As protein: CSVVLDEQYF.

V and J are TRBV10-3 and TRBJ2-1; 7 bases are a match to TRBD2. Germline CDR1 and CDR2: ENHRY and SYGVKD. The length of the CDR3 is 15 residues. The ends lost 3 bases at V and 1 base at J; junction bases unmatched: 3. This CDR3 is CAISDPGLSYNEQFF. The CDR3 DNA reads as TGTGCCATCAGTGATCCGGGACTATCCTACAATGAGCAGTTCTTC.

The rearrangement links TRBV5-4 to TRBJ1-5; 8 bases agree with TRBD1. Per the germline V gene, CDR1 is SGHNT and CDR2 is YYREEE (reference sequence). With V trimmed by 4 bases and J by 6 bases, 6 bases remained unmatched. This CDR3 has 14 amino acids. CDR3 amino acids: CASSPGQGVQPQHF. CDR3 sequence (DNA): TGTGCCAGCAGCCCCGGACAGGGTGTTCAGCCCCAGCATTTT.

The chain couples TRBV10-1 to TRBJ2-1; D is unclear. The germline CDR1 and CDR2 sequences are WNHNN and SYGVQD (reference sequence). The CDR3 is 12 amino acids. The V and J ends lost 4 bases and 4 bases respectively, with 5 bases between them. CDR3 DNA: TGCGCCAGCAGTGTCGAGTACAATGAGCAGTTCTTC. Protein: CASSVEYNEQFF.

This rearrangement joins TRBV28 to TRBJ1-4, with a possible D match to TRBD1 (5 bases). The germline V and J ends were trimmed by 5 bases and 2 bases, with 12 bases remaining between them. The CDR3 has 15 amino acids. Looked up from germline, CDR1 is MDHEN and CDR2 is SYDVKM. CDR3 DNA: TGTGCCAGCAGTCGGGGCCGGTCCACTAATGAAAAACTGTTTTTT. It yields the protein CASSRGRSTNEKLFF.

Note on this clone: Other DNA sequences in this sample translate to the same CDR3. The chain has TRBV27 and TRBJ2-2, with no clear D. Germline V gene data show CDR1 as MNHEY and CDR2 as SMNVEV (reference sequence). The CDR3 has 14 amino acids. Trimming took 6 bases from V and 5 from J, leaving 13 bases between them. The CDR3 DNA reads as TGTGCCAGCAGCCGCGGCCGGTTTACCGGGGAGCTGTTTTTT. Its protein is CASSRGRFTGELFF.